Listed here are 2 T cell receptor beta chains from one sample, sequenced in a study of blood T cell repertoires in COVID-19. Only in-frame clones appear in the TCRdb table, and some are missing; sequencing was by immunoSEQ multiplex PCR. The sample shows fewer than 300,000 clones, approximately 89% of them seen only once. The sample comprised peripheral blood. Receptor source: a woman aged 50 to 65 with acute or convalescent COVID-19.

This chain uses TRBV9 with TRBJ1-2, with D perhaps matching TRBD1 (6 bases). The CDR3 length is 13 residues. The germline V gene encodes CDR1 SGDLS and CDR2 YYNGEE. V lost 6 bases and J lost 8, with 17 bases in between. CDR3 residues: CASTLRGAGGYTF. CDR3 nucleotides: TGTGCCAGCACCTTGCGGGGGGCCGGCGGCTACACCTTC. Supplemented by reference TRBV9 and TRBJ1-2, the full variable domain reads DSGVTQTPKHLITATGQRVTLRCSPRSGDLSVYWYQQSLDQGLQFLIQYYNGEERAKGNILERFSAQQFPDLHSELNLSSLELGDSALYFCASTLRGAGGYTFGSGTRLTVV.

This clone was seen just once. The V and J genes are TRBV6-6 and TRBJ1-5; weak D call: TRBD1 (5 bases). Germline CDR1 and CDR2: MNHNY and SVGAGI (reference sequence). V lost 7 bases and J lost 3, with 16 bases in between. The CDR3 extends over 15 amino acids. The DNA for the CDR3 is TGTGCCAGCATAAGCCGGGGGGATTACAATCAGCCCCAGCATTTT. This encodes CASISRGDYNQPQHF.